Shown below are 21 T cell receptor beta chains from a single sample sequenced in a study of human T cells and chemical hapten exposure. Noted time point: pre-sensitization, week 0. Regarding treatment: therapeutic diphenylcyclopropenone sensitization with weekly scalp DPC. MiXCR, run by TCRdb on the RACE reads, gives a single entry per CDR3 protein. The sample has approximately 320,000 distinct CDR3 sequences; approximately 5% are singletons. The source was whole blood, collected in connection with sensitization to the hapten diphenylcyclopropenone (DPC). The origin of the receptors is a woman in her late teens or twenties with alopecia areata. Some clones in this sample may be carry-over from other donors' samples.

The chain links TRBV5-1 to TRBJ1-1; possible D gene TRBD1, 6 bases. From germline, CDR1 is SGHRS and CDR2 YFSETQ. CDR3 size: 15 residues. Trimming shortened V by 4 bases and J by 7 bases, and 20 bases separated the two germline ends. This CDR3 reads CASSSYSRDMVEAFF. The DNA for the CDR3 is TGCGCCAGCAGCAGCTACTCCCGGGACATGGTTGAAGCTTTCTTT.

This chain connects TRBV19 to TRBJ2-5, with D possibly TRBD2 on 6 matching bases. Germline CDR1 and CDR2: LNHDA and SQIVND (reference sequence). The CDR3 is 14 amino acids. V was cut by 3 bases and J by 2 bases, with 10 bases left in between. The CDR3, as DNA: TGTGCCAGTAGTATCCCCGGGAGACAAGAGACCCAGTACTTC. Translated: CASSIPGRQETQYF.

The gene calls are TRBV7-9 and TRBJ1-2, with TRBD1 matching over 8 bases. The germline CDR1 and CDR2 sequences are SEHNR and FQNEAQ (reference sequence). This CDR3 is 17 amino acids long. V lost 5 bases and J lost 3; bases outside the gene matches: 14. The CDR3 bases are TGTGCCAGCAGCCCAGAGGACAGGGATACACGTCACTATGGCTACACCTTC. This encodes CASSPEDRDTRHYGYTF.

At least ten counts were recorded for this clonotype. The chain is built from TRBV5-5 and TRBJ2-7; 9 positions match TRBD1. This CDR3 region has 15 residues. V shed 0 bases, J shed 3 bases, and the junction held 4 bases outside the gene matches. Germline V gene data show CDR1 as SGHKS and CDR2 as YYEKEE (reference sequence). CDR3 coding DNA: TGTGCCAGCAGCTTGGATTTGACAGGGGGCTACGAGCAGTACTTC. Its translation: CASSLDLTGGYEQYF. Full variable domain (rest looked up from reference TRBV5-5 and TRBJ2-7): DAGVTQSPTHLIKTRGQQVTLRCSPISGHKSVSWYQQVLGQGPQFIFQYYEKEERGRGNFPDRFSARQFPNYSSELNVNALLLGDSALYLCASSLDLTGGYEQYFGPGTRLTVT.

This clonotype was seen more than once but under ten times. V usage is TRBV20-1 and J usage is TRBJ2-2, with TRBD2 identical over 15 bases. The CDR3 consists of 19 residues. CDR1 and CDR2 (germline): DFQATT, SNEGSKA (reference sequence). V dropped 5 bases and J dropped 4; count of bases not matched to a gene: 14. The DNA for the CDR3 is TGCAGTGCTTCGCTTCGGACTAGCGGGGGGGCCTTGGTCACCGGGGAGCTGTTTTTT. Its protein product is CSASLRTSGGALVTGELFF.

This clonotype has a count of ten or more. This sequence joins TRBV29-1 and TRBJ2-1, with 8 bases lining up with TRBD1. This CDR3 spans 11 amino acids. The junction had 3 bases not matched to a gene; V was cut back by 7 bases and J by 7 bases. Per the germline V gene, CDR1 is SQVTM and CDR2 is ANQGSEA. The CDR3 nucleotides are TGCAGCGGCCGGACAGGGAATGAGCAGTTCTTC. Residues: CSGRTGNEQFF.

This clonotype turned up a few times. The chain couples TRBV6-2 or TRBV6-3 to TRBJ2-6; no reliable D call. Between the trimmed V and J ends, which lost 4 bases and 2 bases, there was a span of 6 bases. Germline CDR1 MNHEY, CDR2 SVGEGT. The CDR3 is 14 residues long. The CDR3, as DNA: TGTGCCAGCAGTTTTCAAGCTGGGGCCAACGTCCTGACTTTC. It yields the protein CASSFQAGANVLTF.

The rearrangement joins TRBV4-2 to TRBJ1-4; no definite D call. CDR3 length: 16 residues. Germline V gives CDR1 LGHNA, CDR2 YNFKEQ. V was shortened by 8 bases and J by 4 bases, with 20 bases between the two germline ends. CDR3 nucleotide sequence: TGTGCCAGCCGAGGTATAGAGGGCCAGGATAATGAAAAACTGTTTTTT. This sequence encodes CASRGIEGQDNEKLFF.

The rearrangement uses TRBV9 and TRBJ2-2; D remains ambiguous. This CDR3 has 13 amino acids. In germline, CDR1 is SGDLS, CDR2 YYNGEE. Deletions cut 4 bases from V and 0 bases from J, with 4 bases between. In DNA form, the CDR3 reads TGTGCCAGCAGCATGGCGAACACCGGGGAGCTGTTTTTT. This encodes CASSMANTGELFF. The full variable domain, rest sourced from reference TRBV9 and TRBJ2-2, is DSGVTQTPKHLITATGQRVTLRCSPRSGDLSVYWYQQSLDQGLQFLIQYYNGEERAKGNILERFSAQQFPDLHSELNLSSLELGDSALYFCASSMANTGELFFGEGSRLTVL.

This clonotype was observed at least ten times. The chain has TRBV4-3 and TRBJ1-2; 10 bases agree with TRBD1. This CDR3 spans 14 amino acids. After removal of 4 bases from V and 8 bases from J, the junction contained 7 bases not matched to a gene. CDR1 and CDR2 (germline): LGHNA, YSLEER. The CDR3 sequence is CASSPEGQGWGYTF. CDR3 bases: TGCGCCAGCAGCCCGGAGGGACAGGGGTGGGGCTACACCTTC.

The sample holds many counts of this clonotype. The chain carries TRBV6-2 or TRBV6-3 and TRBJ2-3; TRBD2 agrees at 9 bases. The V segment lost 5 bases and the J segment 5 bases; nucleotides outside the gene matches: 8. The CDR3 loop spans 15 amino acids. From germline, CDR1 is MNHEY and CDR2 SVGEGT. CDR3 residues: CASSPASGAVDTQYF. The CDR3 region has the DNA TGTGCCAGCAGTCCAGCTAGCGGGGCGGTAGATACGCAGTATTTT.

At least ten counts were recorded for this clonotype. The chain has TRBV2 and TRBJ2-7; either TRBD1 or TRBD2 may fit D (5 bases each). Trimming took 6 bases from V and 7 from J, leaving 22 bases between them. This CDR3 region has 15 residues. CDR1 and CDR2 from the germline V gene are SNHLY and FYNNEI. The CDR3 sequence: CASSRGRGEGREQYF. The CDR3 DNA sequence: TGTGCCAGCAGCAGAGGAAGGGGAGAGGGAAGGGAGCAGTACTTC.

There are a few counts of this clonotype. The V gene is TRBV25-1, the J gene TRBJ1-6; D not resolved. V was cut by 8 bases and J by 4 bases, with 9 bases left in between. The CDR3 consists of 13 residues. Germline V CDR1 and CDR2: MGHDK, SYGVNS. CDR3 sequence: CASHDRYNSPLHF. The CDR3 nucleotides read TGTGCCAGCCACGACCGGTATAATTCACCCCTCCACTTT. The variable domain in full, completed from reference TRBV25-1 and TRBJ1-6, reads EADIYQTPRYLVIGTGKKITLECSQTMGHDKMYWYQQDPGMELHLIHYSYGVNSTEKGDLSSESTVSRIRTEHFPLTLESARPSHTSQYLCASHDRYNSPLHFGNGTRLTVT.

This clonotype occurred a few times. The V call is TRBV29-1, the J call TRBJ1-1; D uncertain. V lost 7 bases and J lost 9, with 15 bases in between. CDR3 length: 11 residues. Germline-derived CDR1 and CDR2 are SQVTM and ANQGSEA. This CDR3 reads CSAGDGSKAFF. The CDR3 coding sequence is TGCAGCGCCGGCGACGGCTCAAAAGCTTTCTTT.

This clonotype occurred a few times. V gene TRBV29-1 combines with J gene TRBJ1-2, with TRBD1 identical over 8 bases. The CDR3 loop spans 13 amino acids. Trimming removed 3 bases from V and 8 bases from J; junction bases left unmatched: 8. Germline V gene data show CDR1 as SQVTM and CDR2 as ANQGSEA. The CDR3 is CSVEIAGGHGYTF. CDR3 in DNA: TGCAGCGTTGAGATCGCAGGGGGCCACGGCTACACCTTC.

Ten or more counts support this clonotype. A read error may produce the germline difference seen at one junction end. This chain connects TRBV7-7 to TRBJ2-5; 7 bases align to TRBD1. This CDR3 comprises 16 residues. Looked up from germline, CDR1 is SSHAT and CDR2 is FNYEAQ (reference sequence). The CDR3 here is CASSAGTEITQETQYF. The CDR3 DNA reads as TGTGCTAGCAGCGCCGGGACAGAGATTACCCAAGAGACCCAGTACTTC.

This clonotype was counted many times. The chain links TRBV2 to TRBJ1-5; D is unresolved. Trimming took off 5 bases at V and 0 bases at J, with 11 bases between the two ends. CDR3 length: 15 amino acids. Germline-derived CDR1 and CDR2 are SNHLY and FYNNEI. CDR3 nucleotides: TGTGCCAGCAGTCCGGGAGCCGATAGCAATCAGCCCCAGCATTTT. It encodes CASSPGADSNQPQHF.

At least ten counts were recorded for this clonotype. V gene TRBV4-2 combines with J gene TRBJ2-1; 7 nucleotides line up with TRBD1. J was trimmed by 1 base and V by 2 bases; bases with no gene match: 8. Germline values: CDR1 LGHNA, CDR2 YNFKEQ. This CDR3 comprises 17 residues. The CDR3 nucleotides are TGTGCCAGCAGCCAAAAGACAGGGTCCGTTTCCTACAATGAGCAGTTCTTC. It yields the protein CASSQKTGSVSYNEQFF.

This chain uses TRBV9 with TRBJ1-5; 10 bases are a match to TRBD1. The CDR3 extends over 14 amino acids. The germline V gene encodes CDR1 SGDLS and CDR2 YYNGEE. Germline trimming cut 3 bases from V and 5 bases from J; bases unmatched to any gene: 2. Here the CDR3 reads CASSAGQGDQPQHF. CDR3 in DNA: TGTGCCAGCAGCGCCGGACAGGGGGATCAGCCCCAGCATTTT. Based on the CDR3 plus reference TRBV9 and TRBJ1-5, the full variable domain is DSGVTQTPKHLITATGQRVTLRCSPRSGDLSVYWYQQSLDQGLQFLIQYYNGEERAKGNILERFSAQQFPDLHSELNLSSLELGDSALYFCASSAGQGDQPQHFGDGTRLSIL.

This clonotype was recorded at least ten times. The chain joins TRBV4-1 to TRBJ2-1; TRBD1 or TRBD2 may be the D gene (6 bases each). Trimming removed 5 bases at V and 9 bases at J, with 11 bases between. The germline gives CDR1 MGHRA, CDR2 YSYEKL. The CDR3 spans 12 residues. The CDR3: CASSATGAEQFF. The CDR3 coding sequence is TGCGCCAGCAGCGCAACGGGGGCTGAGCAGTTCTTC.

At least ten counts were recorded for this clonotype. The CDR3 is CASRGQGDNEQFF. In DNA form, the CDR3 reads TGTGCCAGCAGAGGACAGGGCGACAATGAGCAGTTCTTC. The chain recombines TRBV12-3 or TRBV12-4 with TRBJ2-1; 8 positions match TRBD1. CDR3 length: 13 residues. Trimming took 6 bases from V and 5 from J; bases not matched to a gene: 3.